A selection of T cell receptor beta chains follows, all from one sample in a study of blood T cell repertoires in COVID-19. The assay was immunoSEQ multiplex PCR, and TCRdb's table has in-frame clones only and misses some. Seen here are 270,000 or so clones, approximately 83% observed once, and the top ten hold about 14%. The sequenced sample was peripheral blood. These receptors all stem from a human donor in a cohort sampled during active COVID-19. The CDR3 runs from the conserved cysteine through the conserved F or W. The D gene is left open where the match is weak. Not all rows give a size; the values are once, few, many and, for expanded clones, a class.

J gene,D gene,V gene,clone size,CDR3 DNA,CDR3 protein
TRBJ2-1,.,TRBV29-1,once,TGCAGCGTTGACCCTAGCAGGTCCTACAATGAGCAGTTCTTC,CSVDPSRSYNEQFF
TRBJ2-2,TRBD2,TRBV2,.,TGTGCCAGCAGTTTAGACGGGAGGAGTACCGGGGAGCTGTTTTTT,CASSLDGRSTGELFF
TRBJ1-2,.,TRBV5-1,.,TGCGCCAGCAGCTTGGCCGAGGGAGGCCTATTAGGCTACACCTTC,CASSLAEGGLLGYTF
TRBJ1-2,TRBD1,TRBV19,.,TGTGCCAGTAGTAGCCTAGGGGGCGGAGGTTTTGGAGGCTACACCTTC,CASSSLGGGGFGGYTF
TRBJ2-7,.,TRBV6-6,.,TGTGCCAGCAGTTACCTCCAGCGTAAGCAGTACTTC,CASSYLQRKQYF
TRBJ2-1,.,TRBV20-1,.,TGCAGTGCTAGTCTAGGCGGGGCGGCCTACAATGAGCAGTTCTTC,CSASLGGAAYNEQFF
TRBJ1-1,.,TRBV28,.,TGTGCCAGCGGCGACAGGATTGCTGAAGCTTTCTTT,CASGDRIAEAFF
TRBJ1-2,TRBD1,TRBV10-2,.,TGCGCCAGCTACCAACGACAGGGGCCCTCGGAGGTAACCTTC,CASYQRQGPSEVTF
TRBJ2-7,TRBD2,TRBV2,.,TGTGCCAGCAGTGGACTAGCGGGAGTCGAGCAGTACTTC,CASSGLAGVEQYF
TRBJ1-2,.,TRBV5-4,few,TGTGCCAGCAGCCCGACGGGGGGGGAAGGCTACACCTTC,CASSPTGGEGYTF
TRBJ2-3,.,TRBV18,.,TGTGCCAGCTCACCTCTGGGCGGGAGCACAGATACGCAGTATTTT,CASSPLGGSTDTQYF
TRBJ1-2,.,TRBV28,few,TGTGCCAGCCGTTGGCAAGATGGCTACACCTTC,CASRWQDGYTF
TRBJ1-2,.,TRBV3-1/TRBV3-2,few,TGTGCCAGCAGTCTGGGCCTGTATGGCTACACCTTC,CASSLGLYGYTF